Sequencing of this TCR beta chain was carried out in a study of Ad26.COV2.S vaccination and SARS-CoV-2 variants. Study-wide results and caveats: Breadth and depth estimates from TCRs may understate total T cell responses. After vaccination, substantial breadth of spike-specific CD8+ and CD4+ responses was reported.

Method: immunoSEQ multiplex PCR; TCRdb's copy keeps in-frame clones and lacks some. The sample consists of fewer than 800,000 clones, approximately 88% of them appearing once. Trimming took 9 bases from V and 0 from J, leaving 6 bases between them. CDR3 size: 12 residues. Stated treatment: some 19 received Ad26.COV2.S at low or high dose, single or two shots; about 5 received placebo; per-sample allocation not given. Sampling took place 63 days after the first vaccine or placebo injection. Comment on this clone: What it binds is not known.

The chain uses TRBV12-3 or TRBV12-4 and TRBJ1-3; D is ambiguous. The sample was peripheral blood, taken in a trial of Ad26.COV2.S vaccine versus placebo. The sequence was obtained from a person aged 18-60 years who received the Ad26.COV2.S COVID-19 vaccine or a placebo. The CDR3 region has the DNA TGTGCCAGTAAGGGCTCTGGAAACACCATATATTTT. It specifies CASKGSGNTIYF.